These T cell receptor beta chains were read from a single sample in a study of cytomegalovirus exposure and HLA in healthy donors. Profiled with immunoSEQ multiplex PCR; TCRdb holds only in-frame clones, not every one. Of about 190,000 clones in the sample, about 80% are singletons; the top ten hold around 1.9%. The sequencing input was PBMCs. The receptors come from a young woman in good health and CMV-seropositive. CDR3s include the opening cysteine and the closing phenylalanine or tryptophan. The D gene is left open where the match is weak. The listing skips clone size in some rows; elsewhere it reads once, few, many or a size class.

CASRPNGHLTGELFF,TGTGCCAGCAGGCCGAACGGACACCTCACCGGGGAGCTGTTTTTT,TRBJ2-2,TRBV2,NA,NA
CASSPREVTDTQYF,TGTGCCAGCAGCCCGAGGGAAGTGACAGATACGCAGTATTTT,TRBJ2-3,TRBV5-8,NA,NA
CASLLGGTNTGELFF,TGTGCCAGCCTCTTGGGGGGGACTAACACCGGGGAGCTGTTTTTT,TRBJ2-2,TRBV28,TRBD2,few
CASSQGVSGGLYEQYF,TGTGCCAGCAGCCAAGGGGTTAGCGGGGGACTCTACGAGCAGTACTTC,TRBJ2-7,TRBV4-2,TRBD2,NA
CASSNPRAGANVLTF,TGTGCCAGCAGCAACCCCAGGGCCGGGGCCAACGTCCTGACTTTC,TRBJ2-6,TRBV6-1,NA,NA
CASSGGDQLARQETQYF,TGTGCCAGCAGCGGAGGGGATCAACTAGCGAGGCAGGAGACCCAGTACTTC,TRBJ2-5,TRBV7-9,TRBD2,NA
CSVDRGGTEAFF,TGCAGCGTTGATCGGGGGGGCACTGAAGCTTTCTTT,TRBJ1-1,TRBV29-1,NA,NA
CASTRDRGSGTGELFF,TGTGCCAGCACCCGGGACAGGGGGTCGGGCACCGGGGAGCTGTTTTTT,TRBJ2-2,TRBV2,TRBD1,NA
CASSQVPGVFNEKLFF,TGTGCCAGCAGCCAAGTTCCCGGGGTCTTTAATGAAAAACTGTTTTTT,TRBJ1-4,TRBV4-2,NA,NA
CASSEGDRGYSPLHF,TGCGCCAGCAGTGAAGGGGACAGGGGATATTCACCCCTCCACTTT,TRBJ1-6,TRBV10-1,TRBD1,NA
CASSYSRGGKTF,TGTGCCAGCAGTTACTCACGAGGGGGAAAAACATTT,TRBJ1-1,TRBV6-5,NA,NA
CASSRIQWITNYGYTF,TGTGCCAGTAGTAGGATACAGTGGATCACTAACTATGGCTACACCTTC,TRBJ1-2,TRBV19,NA,NA
CASSVGPGVAEAFF,TGTGCCAGCAGCGTAGGACCAGGGGTGGCTGAAGCTTTCTTT,TRBJ1-1,TRBV9,NA,NA
CASSLDSSGIQYF,TGCGCCAGCAGCCTAGATAGCAGTGGCATTCAGTACTTC,TRBJ2-4,TRBV4-1,NA,few
CAWSPQVDTEAFF,TGTGCCTGGAGTCCCCAGGTTGACACTGAAGCTTTCTTT,TRBJ1-1,TRBV30,NA,NA
CASRTGTSGELFF,TGCGCCAGCCGGACAGGGACGAGCGGGGAGCTGTTTTTT,TRBJ2-2,TRBV5-1,TRBD1,NA
CASSLGQGVTEAFF,TGTGCCAGTAGTCTCGGACAGGGGGTCACTGAAGCTTTCTTT,TRBJ1-1,TRBV19,TRBD1,NA
CAWAQRGDNEQFF,TGTGCCTGGGCGCAGCGGGGGGACAATGAGCAGTTCTTC,TRBJ2-1,TRBV30,TRBD2,NA
CASSSGLFAFF,TGTGCCAGCAGCTCGGGACTTTTTGCTTTCTTT,TRBJ1-1,TRBV6-1,NA,NA
CSVEGTSGGAFDNEQFF,TGCAGCGTTGAGGGGACTAGCGGGGGGGCATTCGACAATGAGCAGTTCTTC,TRBJ2-1,TRBV29-1,TRBD2,NA
CASSITPPGSVLYNSPLHF,TGTGCCAGTAGTATAACGCCGCCCGGCAGCGTATTATACAATTCACCCCTCCACTTT,TRBJ1-6,TRBV19,NA,NA
CTSSHPGLAGGPPFGDTQYF,TGCACCAGCAGCCATCCAGGACTAGCGGGGGGCCCTCCCTTTGGTGATACGCAGTATTTT,TRBJ2-3,TRBV1,NA,NA
CASSHGTSGQETQYF,TGTGCCAGCAGTCACGGGACTAGCGGCCAAGAGACCCAGTACTTC,TRBJ2-5,TRBV6-5,TRBD2,NA
CASSQVRGTNTEAFF,TGTGCCAGCAGCCAAGTTAGGGGCACGAACACTGAAGCTTTCTTT,TRBJ1-1,TRBV4-2,NA,once
CTSSQDNRQGSEKLFF,TGCACCAGCAGCCAAGATAACCGACAGGGCTCTGAAAAACTGTTTTTT,TRBJ1-4,TRBV1,NA,NA
CASSSSGTGNNSPLHF,TGTGCCAGCAGTTCCTCCGGGACAGGGAATAATTCACCCCTCCACTTT,TRBJ1-6,TRBV27,TRBD1,NA
CASSLVRVEGAGGETQYF,TGTGCCAGCAGCTTAGTTCGGGTGGAGGGGGCCGGGGGAGAGACCCAGTACTTC,TRBJ2-5,TRBV7-8,NA,NA
CASSLQTMNTEAFF,TGCGCCAGCAGCTTACAGACCATGAACACTGAAGCTTTCTTT,TRBJ1-1,TRBV5-1,NA,few
CASLPQGRGNQPQHF,TGTGCCAGTCTCCCTCAGGGAAGGGGCAATCAGCCCCAGCATTTT,TRBJ1-5,TRBV19,NA,NA
CASSQTSGTDTQYF,TGTGCCAGCAGTCAGACTAGCGGCACAGATACGCAGTATTTT,TRBJ2-3,TRBV6-4,TRBD2,once
CASSPRKEAVYEQYF,TGTGCCAGCTCTCCCCGTAAAGAGGCCGTGTACGAGCAGTACTTC,TRBJ2-7,TRBV28,NA,NA
CASSPTSVNEQFF,TGTGCCAGCTCACCAACTAGCGTCAATGAGCAGTTCTTC,TRBJ2-1,TRBV18,TRBD2,NA
CASSLPLAGGLSVETQYF,TGTGCCAGCAGCTTGCCACTAGCGGGGGGCTTGTCGGTTGAGACCCAGTACTTC,TRBJ2-5,TRBV5-6,TRBD2,NA
CASSPQYNEQFF,TGTGCCAGCAGCCCTCAGTACAATGAGCAGTTCTTC,TRBJ2-1,TRBV9,NA,once
CASSLTGSTYEQYF,TGCGCCAGCAGCTTGACAGGGAGCACCTACGAGCAGTACTTC,TRBJ2-7,TRBV5-1,NA,once